The sequence of this TCR beta chain was determined in a study of blood T cell repertoires in COVID-19. Study background: PBMCs, B-cell-depleted T cells, or T cells were the source of the cDNA or gDNA that made up the material.

Trimming cost V 0 bases and J 7 bases, with 16 bases left between them. There are 16 residues in the CDR3. Germline V CDR1 and CDR2: SGHRS, YFSETQ. The repertoire was sequenced with immunoSEQ multiplex PCR; TCRdb's copy has only in-frame clones and lacks some. The top ten clones hold about 0.7% of a sample with 450,000 to 500,000 clones, around 90% of them seen once. Recovery among Cohort 3 donors was established by two negative PCRs, clearance, or symptom resolution. The sample consisted of PBMCs or T cells enriched from blood (not recorded which). The sequence derives from a woman under 30 who had recovered from COVID-19. This chain uses TRBV5-1 with TRBJ2-2; the D is unclear. The CDR3 DNA reads TGCGCCAGCAGCTTGGAACGAGCCACCCTCGGCGGGGAGCTGTTTTTT. Its protein product is CASSLERATLGGELFF.